The 30 T cell receptor beta chains given below trace back to one sample, sequenced in a study of T cell clonotyping in hematopoietic cell transplantation (dated by TCRdb to the early 2020s). Library creation used the immunoSEQ multiplex PCR assay. TCRdb limited this immuneACCESS table to in-frame rearrangements with V and J called. A share of clones is missing; checked studies link under half to unresolved V genes, and the rest is unexplained. The sample table records more than 40,000 clones; 85% of these occur just once. About 3% of the sample lies in the top ten. The time point label, as the study defines it: recipient sample about 28 days before transplant, after cytoreduction. The sequences come from peripheral blood mononuclear cells, collected before stem cell transplant. The receptors here all came from a man aged 60 to 75 with acute myeloid leukemia. Some clones in this sample may be carry-over from other donors' samples.

This clone was picked up one time. This chain joins TRBV28 and TRBJ2-7; TRBD1 is a possible D gene (6 bases). This CDR3 comprises 14 residues. Germline loops: CDR1 MDHEN, CDR2 SYDVKM. Trimming removed 9 bases at V and 0 bases at J, with 15 bases between. The chain's CDR3 is CASITQGSSYEQYF. CDR3 bases: TGTGCCAGTATTACACAGGGAAGCTCCTACGAGCAGTACTTC.

The V call is TRBV7-2, the J call TRBJ2-7; D not certain. CDR3 length: 14 residues. The V gene lost 0 bases and the J gene lost 5 bases, with 11 bases spanning the gap. CDR1 is SGHTA, CDR2 FQGNSA, per germline. CDR3 in amino acids: CASSLAAQGHEQYF. CDR3 coding DNA: TGTGCCAGCAGCTTAGCCGCACAAGGCCACGAGCAGTACTTC.

The chain carries TRBV4-3 and TRBJ1-2, with 7 bases lining up with TRBD1. The CDR3 is made up of 17 amino acids. CDR1 LGHNA and CDR2 YSLEER come from the germline V gene. The J segment lost 2 bases and the V segment lost 1 base, leaving 10 bases of the junction unmatched. CDR3 DNA sequence: TGCGCCAGCAGCCAAGCCCCTCCGGGACAGTACAACTATGGCTACACCTTC. It translates to CASSQAPPGQYNYGYTF.

The V and J genes are TRBV6-1 and TRBJ1-1; a possible D gene is TRBD1 (5 bases). The CDR3 has 17 residues. Germline loops: CDR1 MNHNS, CDR2 SASEGT. V was shortened by 4 bases and J by 4 bases, with 22 bases between the two germline ends. Written as DNA, the CDR3 is TGTGCCAGCAGTGTATCTTACGGGAGGGACGGCGGCACTGAAGCTTTCTTT. Protein: CASSVSYGRDGGTEAFF.

CDR3 DNA: TGTGCCAGCACCCCTCACAGGACTGGGAATGAAAAACTGTTTTTT. Residues: CASTPHRTGNEKLFF. The rearrangement joins TRBV5-8 to TRBJ1-4; D possibly corresponds to TRBD1 (5 bases). From germline, CDR1 is SGHTS and CDR2 YDEGEE. Trimming cost V 6 bases and J 5 bases, with 17 bases left between them. This CDR3 is 15 amino acids long.

This sequence joins TRBV19 and TRBJ1-6; D is perhaps TRBD1 (5 bases). Trimming stripped 9 bases from V and 3 bases from J, with 12 bases between. The CDR3 length is 14 residues. The germline CDR1 and CDR2 sequences are LNHDA and SQIVND (reference sequence). CDR3 bases: TGTGCCAGCCGGGGGACTAACTATAATTCACCCCTCCACTTT. Its translation: CASRGTNYNSPLHF.

V gene TRBV4-3 combines with J gene TRBJ1-4; the D is unclear. Germline CDR1 and CDR2: LGHNA and YSLEER. The CDR3 is made up of 15 amino acids. V lost 0 bases, J lost 6 bases, and 11 bases lay in between. The DNA of the CDR3 is TGCGCCAGCAGCCAAGACGAGGGATTGGATGAAAAACTGTTTTTT. It specifies CASSQDEGLDEKLFF.

The chain links TRBV7-8 to TRBJ2-7, with D unclear. V was shortened by 0 bases and J by 9 bases, with 6 bases between the two germline ends. Per germline, CDR1 SGHVS and CDR2 FQNEAQ. The CDR3 contains 11 residues. The CDR3, as DNA: TGTGCCAGCAGCTTAGCGCGCGGGCAGTACTTC. This sequence encodes CASSLARGQYF.

The V call is TRBV6-1, the J call TRBJ1-5; no reliable D call. The germline V gene encodes CDR1 MNHNS and CDR2 SASEGT. The CDR3 has 15 residues. V was pared by 5 bases and J by 6 bases, with 17 bases between. CDR3 protein: CASSTDPGSGQPQHF. CDR3 DNA: TGTGCCAGCAGTACCGACCCGGGATCAGGTCAGCCCCAGCATTTT.

J is TRBJ1-4 and V is TRBV7-9; tentative D call: TRBD1 (5 bases). V was trimmed by 3 bases and J by 6 bases, leaving 14 bases between them. Germline loops: CDR1 SEHNR, CDR2 FQNEAQ (reference sequence). The CDR3 totals 15 residues. CDR3 sequence: CASSFNLAGDEKLFF. CDR3 nucleotides: TGTGCCAGCAGCTTTAACCTAGCGGGGGATGAAAAACTGTTTTTT.

The V gene is TRBV10-3, the J gene TRBJ2-1, with TRBD1 matching 11 bases. V shed 6 bases and J 1 base; nucleotides not matched to a gene: 5. The CDR3 loop spans 16 amino acids. Germline loops: CDR1 ENHRY, CDR2 SYGVKD. CDR3 residues: CAIRGDRGSSYNEQFF. The DNA for the CDR3 is TGTGCCATCAGGGGGGACAGGGGGTCGTCCTACAATGAGCAGTTCTTC.

This clone was recorded a few times. The rearrangement links TRBV11-3 to TRBJ1-1; perhaps TRBD1 as D (5 bases). Per germline, CDR1 SGHNT and CDR2 YENEEA. The V end was cut by 1 base, the J end by 2 bases, with 20 bases between. CDR3 length: 18 residues. Here the CDR3 DNA reads TGTGCCAGCAGCTTAGGAGGACAAAACTATGGGATAAACACTGAAGCTTTCTTT. Its protein is CASSLGGQNYGINTEAFF.

V gene TRBV7-6 combines with J gene TRBJ2-3, with 12 bases lining up with TRBD2. V lost 5 bases, J lost 0 bases, and 9 bases stayed unmatched. Germline V gene lookup returns CDR1 SGHVS and CDR2 FNYEAQ. The CDR3 has 18 residues. The CDR3 DNA reads as TGTGCCAGCAGCCCCCGCCCTAGCGGGGGGGTTAGCACAGATACGCAGTATTTT. The encoded protein is CASSPRPSGGVSTDTQYF.

The gene calls are TRBV6-1 and TRBJ1-5, with 8 bases aligning to TRBD1. The CDR3 extends over 14 amino acids. Germline V gene lookup returns CDR1 MNHNS and CDR2 SASEGT. The V segment lost 7 bases and the J segment 5 bases; nucleotides outside the gene matches: 7. CDR3 residues: CASTRAGGDQPQHF. DNA for the CDR3: TGTGCCAGCACCCGGGCAGGGGGCGATCAGCCCCAGCATTTT.

This rearrangement joins TRBV28 to TRBJ2-3; a possible D gene is TRBD2 (6 bases). The V end was cut by 5 bases, the J end by 0 bases, with 21 bases between. This CDR3 has 18 residues. The germline CDR1 and CDR2 sequences are MDHEN and SYDVKM. This CDR3 is CASSPLRYAGLSTDTQYF. CDR3 coding DNA: TGTGCCAGCAGTCCGCTACGATATGCGGGGCTCAGCACAGATACGCAGTATTTT.

CDR3 sequence: CASWTGPSSGNTIYF. As DNA, the CDR3 is TGTGCCAGCTGGACAGGGCCCAGCTCTGGAAACACCATATATTTT. J is TRBJ1-3 and V is TRBV28, with TRBD1 matching 8 bases. Unmatched junction bases numbered 6, after V lost 8 bases and J lost 0 bases. This CDR3 region has 15 residues. CDR1 is MDHEN and CDR2 is SYDVKM in the germline V gene.

This sequence joins TRBV30 and TRBJ1-2; D remains ambiguous. Germline V CDR1 and CDR2: GTSNPN, SVGIG (reference sequence). The CDR3 has 14 amino acids. Trimming cost V 0 bases and J 4 bases, with 12 bases left between them. For the CDR3, the DNA is TGTGCCTGGAGTGTACGAACAGAGGGCTATGGCTACACCTTC. Translated: CAWSVRTEGYGYTF.

In its sample, this clone was seen once. This rearrangement joins TRBV9 to TRBJ1-1; D is possibly TRBD1 (5 bases). The germline V gene has CDR1 SGDLS and CDR2 YYNGEE. The length of the CDR3 is 13 residues. Trimming stripped 4 bases from V and 0 bases from J, with 7 bases between. CDR3 nucleotides: TGTGCCAGCAGCAAACAGGTGAACACTGAAGCTTTCTTT. It is translated as CASSKQVNTEAFF.

This clone was counted a few times. The chain is built from TRBV29-1 and TRBJ1-3; 7 bases align to TRBD1. The CDR3 loop spans 13 amino acids. CDR1 is SQVTM, CDR2 ANQGSEA, per germline. Trimming took 6 bases from V and 3 from J; bases not matched to a gene: 5. CDR3 DNA sequence: TGCAGCGTCGGAGGGGGCGGTGGAAACACCATATATTTT. This gives the protein CSVGGGGGNTIYF.

The chain has TRBV25-1 and TRBJ1-2; tentatively, D is TRBD1 (6 bases). The CDR3 is 16 residues long. CDR1 is MGHDK, CDR2 SYGVNS, per germline. The ends were cut back, 7 bases at V and 4 bases at J, with 22 bases in the middle. The CDR3 spells CASNGAGADWGYGYTF. The CDR3 bases are TGTGCCAGCAATGGGGCGGGGGCGGACTGGGGCTATGGCTACACCTTC.

This clone showed up just a few times. The chain uses TRBV19 and TRBJ1-1; the D gene is possibly TRBD1 (6 bases). Trimming took off 2 bases at V and 4 bases at J, with 14 bases between the two ends. The V gene's germline CDR1 is LNHDA and CDR2 SQIVND (reference sequence). The CDR3 consists of 15 residues. CDR3 in amino acids: CASSIRNRDFTEAFF. CDR3 DNA sequence: TGTGCCAGTAGTATACGTAACAGGGACTTCACTGAAGCTTTCTTT.

The genes are TRBV6-1 and TRBJ1-5; D is ambiguous. Per the germline V gene, CDR1 is MNHNS and CDR2 is SASEGT. The germline V and J ends were trimmed by 2 bases and 2 bases, with 16 bases remaining between them. This CDR3 is built from 17 residues. The CDR3 region has the DNA TGTGCCAGCAGTGAAAGGGAACGACCTTGGGGCAATCAGCCCCAGCATTTT. Protein: CASSERERPWGNQPQHF.

This chain links TRBV18 with TRBJ1-5, with D possibly matching TRBD1 (5 bases). There are 13 residues in the CDR3. The germline gives CDR1 KGHSH, CDR2 LQKENI. The V end lost 4 bases, the J end lost 6 bases, and 10 bases lay between the germline ends. This CDR3 is CASSQEGPQPQHF. The CDR3 DNA follows: TGTGCCAGCTCACAGGAGGGGCCTCAGCCCCAGCATTTT.

This clone was recorded a few times. The chain uses TRBV14 and TRBJ1-1; possibly TRBD1 for D (5 bases). Germline-derived CDR1 and CDR2 are SGHDN and FVKESK. The CDR3 totals 14 residues. Trimming stripped 4 bases from V and 4 bases from J, with 13 bases between. CDR3 bases: TGTGCCAGCAGCCTATGGGGGTTGGGCACTGAAGCTTTCTTT. Encoded protein: CASSLWGLGTEAFF.

This chain uses TRBV19 with TRBJ1-2; 8 positions match TRBD1. The V and J ends lost 7 bases and 2 bases, in that order; junction bases with no gene match: 9. The CDR3 covers 15 residues. Germline CDR1 and CDR2: LNHDA and SQIVND (reference sequence). The CDR3 loop reads CASNALDRENYGYTF. DNA for the CDR3: TGTGCCAGTAACGCTTTGGACAGGGAGAACTATGGCTACACCTTC.

The chain recombines TRBV6-4 with TRBJ2-2; TRBD1 matches at 9 bases. Germline CDR1 reads MRHNA; CDR2 reads SNTAGT. The V gene end was trimmed by 9 bases and the J gene end by 5 bases; junction bases not matched to a gene: 4. The CDR3 length is 13 residues. The CDR3 spells CARQGARTGELFF. Written as DNA, the CDR3 is TGTGCCAGACAGGGGGCGCGGACCGGGGAGCTGTTTTTT.

The CDR3 reads CASSHGGPNSPLHF. DNA of the CDR3: TGTGCCAGTAGTCATGGCGGCCCCAATTCACCCCTCCACTTT. The rearrangement links TRBV19 to TRBJ1-6, with D unclear. In germline, CDR1 is LNHDA, CDR2 SQIVND (reference sequence). Trimming pared 5 bases from V and 7 bases from J, leaving 12 bases between. The CDR3 consists of 14 residues.

The chain recombines TRBV6-5 with TRBJ2-1, with 8 nucleotides matching TRBD1. The V and J ends lost 6 bases and 1 base, in that order; junction bases with no gene match: 5. Germline V gene lookup returns CDR1 MNHEY and CDR2 SVGAGI. The CDR3 is 15 residues long. CDR3 DNA: TGTGCCAGCAGACGGACAGGGCTATCCTACAATGAGCAGTTCTTC. It codes for CASRRTGLSYNEQFF.

The chain joins TRBV7-2 to TRBJ2-5; 7 positions match TRBD1. Germline-derived CDR1 and CDR2 are SGHTA and FQGNSA. With 2 bases clipped from V and 5 bases from J, the junction kept 2 bases outside the gene matches. The CDR3 contains 13 residues. Here the CDR3 DNA reads TGTGCCAGCAGCTTAACAGGGGTTGAGACCCAGTACTTC. It translates to CASSLTGVETQYF.

This clone was counted once. The genes are TRBV5-1 and TRBJ1-1, with 8 positions matching TRBD1. V was clipped by 4 bases and J by 1 base; unmatched bases: 9. The germline V gene has CDR1 SGHRS and CDR2 YFSETQ. The CDR3 length is 16 residues. The CDR3 nucleotides are TGCGCCAGCAGCCCGGACGCAGGGGGCAGGAACACTGAAGCTTTCTTT. Translated, it gives CASSPDAGGRNTEAFF.